The present T cell receptor beta chain was sequenced within a study of blood T cell repertoires in COVID-19. In the study overall: Nucleic acid was either cDNA or gDNA, and it came from T cells, B-cell-depleted T cells, or PBMCs.

V was pared by 5 bases and J by 5 bases, with 4 bases of the junction left unmatched. The CDR3 is 13 amino acids. Germline loops: CDR1 SGHAT, CDR2 FQNNGV. Methods used by the authors: By means of reference gene primer amplification, nucleated cell counts were estimated. This table comes from immunoSEQ multiplex PCR, and its TCRdb copy is limited to in-frame clones, with some not included. Clone size and the V and J calls come from that table; the DNA yielded D and trimming. The table lists over 110,000 clones, approximately 89% of them singletons, with roughly 28% in the top ten. The sequenced sample consisted of peripheral blood. This sequence joins TRBV11-2 and TRBJ2-3, with 7 bases that match TRBD2. The sequence came from a human donor in a cohort sampled during active COVID-19. The CDR3 reads CASSPGLKDTQYF. CDR3 bases: TGTGCCAGCAGCCCGGGACTAAAAGATACGCAGTATTTT.